This T cell receptor (beta chain) was documented in a study of T cell responses to AZD1222 COVID-19 vaccine. There are 15 residues in the CDR3. J was trimmed by 7 bases and V by 0 bases; bases with no gene match: 6. Germline values: CDR1 SGDLS, CDR2 YYNGEE. Here immunoSEQ multiplex PCR was the method, and the copy in TCRdb shows in-frame clones only, minus some. The sample comprises about 78,000 clones, about 82% of which are singletons, and approximately 2.8% rests with the top ten. The sequencing here drew on peripheral blood, taken on day 0 of AZD1222 vaccination. This receptor was obtained from an adult in good health. The chain joins TRBV9 to TRBJ2-2; 7 bases are shared with TRBD1. The CDR3 protein is CASSVASRGIGELFF. The CDR3, as DNA: TGTGCCAGCAGCGTAGCGTCCAGGGGGATCGGGGAGCTGTTTTTT. Full variable domain (missing parts from reference TRBV9 and TRBJ2-2): DSGVTQTPKHLITATGQRVTLRCSPRSGDLSVYWYQQSLDQGLQFLIQYYNGEERAKGNILERFSAQQFPDLHSELNLSSLELGDSALYFCASSVASRGIGELFFGEGSRLTVL.